This T cell receptor (beta chain) was documented in a study of cytomegalovirus exposure and HLA in healthy donors. Whole-study context: Across a few hundred genotyped donors, approximately 81% landed in the Caucasian-associated ancestry cluster. General study results and limits: Analysis was performed later, and it showed HLA-associated TCR beta chains to be more clonally expanded than equally common others. The productive fraction for most TCR beta V segments was about 90% or about 30% in an earlier analysis.

In the PCR, 60 Vbeta and 13 Jbeta primers were used. Data came from immunoSEQ multiplex PCR; TCRdb stores just in-frame clones and leaves some out. Of a few hundred thousand clones listed, around 79% were seen once; the top ten hold around 0.2%. Concerning this clone: No antigen is known for it.

Trimming removed 4 bases from V and 5 bases from J; junction bases left unmatched: 7. Germline CDR1 MGHRA, CDR2 YSYEKL. The CDR3 is 15 amino acids. The TCR originated in a girl aged 2 to 10 in good health and CMV-seronegative. Sequences were obtained from PBMCs. The chain combines TRBV4-1 with TRBJ1-4; 7 bases match TRBD1. CDR3 region: CASSLTDRKNEKLFF. The CDR3 region has the DNA TGCGCCAGCAGCCTAACGGACAGGAAAAATGAAAAACTGTTTTTT.